This T cell receptor (beta chain) was retrieved from a study of OX40 agonist ivuxolimab in advanced cancers. Study-level background: Ivuxolimab was an agonistic, fully human IgG2 monoclonal antibody directed against OX40 (CD134), a costimulatory receptor. Intravenous ivuxolimab was administered to patients every 2 weeks at six dose levels: 0.01, 0.1, 0.3, 1.5, 3 and 10 mg/kg. Of the approximately 53 patients in dose escalation, about 19 had hepatocellular carcinoma, some 15 had melanoma, 9 had renal cell carcinoma and 9 had head and neck cancer. A male proportion of roughly 80% and a mean age of approximately 62 years, ranging from 23 to 79, were recorded for the dose-escalation cohort. Patients were allowed to have had prior anti-PD-1, anti-PD-L1 or anti-CTLA-4 therapy, and 30% to 50% of the dose-escalation patients had previously received checkpoint inhibitors. Partial responses were achieved by three dose-escalation patients, of whom one had hepatocellular carcinoma and two had cutaneous melanoma. The purpose of peripheral TCRbeta sequencing was to test whether ivuxolimab changed TCR sequence diversity and led to clonal T-cell expansion. The paper reports the monotherapy dose-escalation portion (N of about 54 patients) of the phase I ivuxolimab trial. What the work shows at the level of the full study, not this receptor alone: On average, CD8+ T cells showed more expanded clones than CD4+ T cells after ivuxolimab. The antigen specificity of the peripheral T cells that underwent clonal expansion was not determined. Low levels of normalized T-cell clonal expansion were also seen in some patients who did not respond. In the 0.1-3.0 mg/kg groups, partial responders had among the lowest normalized peripheral clonal expansion, particularly in CD8+ T cells. At doses from 0.1 to 3.0 mg/kg, clonal expansion was seen in both CD4+ and CD8+ blood T cells between baseline and week 6.

Patients with autoimmune disease history or receiving systemic immunosuppression were excluded from the trial. Peripheral blood for TCR sequencing was collected from all dose cohorts at baseline, on cycle 4 day 1, and on cycle 7 day 1. The samples were taken from a phase I, first-in-human, multicenter, open-label dose-escalation trial of ivuxolimab. Adults with locally advanced or metastatic head and neck squamous cell, hepatocellular, melanoma or renal cell carcinoma were enrolled in the trial. Before TCR sequencing, CD4+ and CD8+ T cells were separately sorted from peripheral blood. With regard to this clone: The target of this receptor is not known. No much larger clone is present one base from it, and per-base qualities are unavailable.

The germline V gene provides CDR1 KGHSH and CDR2 LQKENI. The junction shows trimming of 5 bases on V and 2 bases on J, plus 8 bases between the germline ends. There are 13 amino acids in the CDR3, from cysteine to phenylalanine inclusive. CDR3 DNA only is kept here, 39 bases in frame from base 1. Genomic DNA was extracted from sorted cells for sequencing of the TCRbeta CDR3 region. TCRbeta CDR3 regions were sequenced using the immunoSEQ Assay. Not all clones reach the TCRdb copy of this immuneACCESS table, which keeps in-frame sequences only. Checked studies attribute under half of the gap to unresolved V genes and leave the rest unexplained. This sample has more than 55,000 clones in its table, and roughly 89% of those were observed once. The top ten constitute more than 0.55% of the sample.

This chain joins TRBV18 to TRBJ2-3; the D gene identity is not certain. The starting material was CD4+ or CD8+ T cells sorted from blood, obtained in a trial of the OX40 agonist ivuxolimab. The source of this sequence is an adult with an advanced solid tumor such as melanoma, head and neck, liver or kidney cancer. The nucleotide sequence reads TGTGCCAGCTCATCGGACCTCACAGATACGCAGTATTTT. This gives the protein CASSSDLTDTQYF.